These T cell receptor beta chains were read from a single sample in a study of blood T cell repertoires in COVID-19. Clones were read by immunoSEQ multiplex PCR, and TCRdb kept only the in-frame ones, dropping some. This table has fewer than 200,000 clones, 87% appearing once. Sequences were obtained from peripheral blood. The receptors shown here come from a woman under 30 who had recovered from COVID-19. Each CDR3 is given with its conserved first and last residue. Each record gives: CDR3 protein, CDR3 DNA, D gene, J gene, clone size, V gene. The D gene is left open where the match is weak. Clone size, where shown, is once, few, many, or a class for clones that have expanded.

CDR3aa: CSAGGATNTGELFF; CDR3nt: TGCAGCGCCGGAGGGGCTACCAACACCGGGGAGCTGTTTTTT; d_gene: NA; j_gene: TRBJ2-2; abundance: NA; v_gene: TRBV29-1
CDR3aa: CASSKTGGRSDEQYF; CDR3nt: TGTGCCAGTAGTAAAACAGGGGGAAGAAGCGACGAGCAGTACTTC; d_gene: TRBD1; j_gene: TRBJ2-7; abundance: NA; v_gene: TRBV19
CDR3aa: CASSNIAGGQETQYF; CDR3nt: TGTGCCAGCAGCAATATAGCGGGAGGACAAGAGACCCAGTACTTC; d_gene: TRBD2; j_gene: TRBJ2-5; abundance: NA; v_gene: TRBV7-9
CDR3aa: CASSLGRGLGVQPQHF; CDR3nt: TGTGCCAGCAGCTTGGGGCGGGGGCTCGGGGTTCAGCCCCAGCATTTT; d_gene: NA; j_gene: TRBJ1-5; abundance: NA; v_gene: TRBV5-8
CDR3aa: CASSLVGVGLETQYF; CDR3nt: TGTGCCAGCAGCTTAGTGGGAGTAGGGTTAGAGACCCAGTACTTC; d_gene: NA; j_gene: TRBJ2-5; abundance: few; v_gene: TRBV7-2
CDR3aa: CASSLMGARAFF; CDR3nt: TGTGCCAGCAGTTTAATGGGGGCGCGAGCTTTCTTT; d_gene: NA; j_gene: TRBJ1-1; abundance: NA; v_gene: TRBV12-3/TRBV12-4
CDR3aa: CAVLRLGGSGRRSTDTQYF; CDR3nt: TGTGCCGTCTTGCGGCTTGGGGGTAGCGGGAGGCGGAGCACAGATACGCAGTATTTT; d_gene: TRBD2; j_gene: TRBJ2-3; abundance: NA; v_gene: TRBV5-4
CDR3aa: CATRTSGNTDTQYF; CDR3nt: TGTGCCACTAGGACTAGCGGGAACACAGATACGCAGTATTTT; d_gene: TRBD2; j_gene: TRBJ2-3; abundance: NA; v_gene: TRBV10-3
CDR3aa: CASSVQGVITEAFF; CDR3nt: TGTGCCAGCAGTGTACAGGGGGTCATCACTGAAGCTTTCTTT; d_gene: TRBD1; j_gene: TRBJ1-1; abundance: NA; v_gene: TRBV2
CDR3aa: CASGLGHRGRNYGYTF; CDR3nt: TGTGCTAGTGGTTTGGGGCATCGGGGTCGTAACTATGGCTACACCTTC; d_gene: NA; j_gene: TRBJ1-2; abundance: NA; v_gene: TRBV12-5
CDR3aa: CASSYLDYEQYF; CDR3nt: TGTGCCAGCAGTTACTTAGATTACGAGCAGTACTTC; d_gene: NA; j_gene: TRBJ2-7; abundance: NA; v_gene: TRBV6-6
CDR3aa: CASSLGSSGGLYNEQFF; CDR3nt: TGTGCCAGCAGCTTAGGTTCTAGCGGGGGCCTATACAATGAGCAGTTCTTC; d_gene: TRBD2; j_gene: TRBJ2-1; abundance: NA; v_gene: TRBV11-3
CDR3aa: CASSQAIAKNIQYF; CDR3nt: TGTGCCAGCAGCCAAGCAATAGCCAAAAACATTCAGTACTTC; d_gene: NA; j_gene: TRBJ2-4; abundance: NA; v_gene: TRBV3-1/TRBV3-2
CDR3aa: CASSATPATSTEQFF; CDR3nt: TGTGCCAGCAGCGCCACCCCGGCCACTAGTACGGAGCAGTTCTTC; d_gene: NA; j_gene: TRBJ2-1; abundance: NA; v_gene: TRBV11-2
CDR3aa: CASSPGHFSGNTIYF; CDR3nt: TGTGCCAGCAGCCCCGGACATTTTTCTGGAAACACCATATATTTT; d_gene: NA; j_gene: TRBJ1-3; abundance: NA; v_gene: TRBV5-5
CDR3aa: CATGGGRNEKLFF; CDR3nt: TGTGCCACCGGCGGGGGTCGGAATGAAAAACTGTTTTTT; d_gene: NA; j_gene: TRBJ1-4; abundance: NA; v_gene: TRBV15
CDR3aa: CASNRQGGLNSPLHF; CDR3nt: TGTGCCAGCAACCGACAGGGTGGCCTTAATTCACCCCTCCACTTT; d_gene: TRBD1; j_gene: TRBJ1-6; abundance: NA; v_gene: TRBV2
CDR3aa: CASSERTGGNQPQHF; CDR3nt: TGTGCCAGCAGTGAAAGGACAGGGGGGAATCAGCCCCAGCATTTT; d_gene: TRBD1; j_gene: TRBJ1-5; abundance: NA; v_gene: TRBV2
CDR3aa: CASSQQGLRGATQFF; CDR3nt: TGCGCCAGCAGCCAGCAGGGACTGCGGGGGGCCACTCAGTTCTTC; d_gene: TRBD2; j_gene: TRBJ2-1; abundance: NA; v_gene: TRBV4-3
CDR3aa: CASTEGPRTSQTQYF; CDR3nt: TGCGCCAGCACGGAGGGACCGAGGACGTCACAGACCCAGTACTTC; d_gene: NA; j_gene: TRBJ2-5; abundance: NA; v_gene: TRBV5-1
CDR3aa: CASSHGGRNTEAFF; CDR3nt: TGTGCCAGTAGTCACGGGGGGCGGAACACTGAAGCTTTCTTT; d_gene: NA; j_gene: TRBJ1-1; abundance: once; v_gene: TRBV19
CDR3aa: CASRAPGHYSNQPQHF; CDR3nt: TGTGCCAGCAGGGCCCCGGGACATTATAGCAATCAGCCCCAGCATTTT; d_gene: NA; j_gene: TRBJ1-5; abundance: NA; v_gene: TRBV28
CDR3aa: CASSLRQGAATNTGELFF; CDR3nt: TGTGCCAGCAGCCTACGACAGGGGGCAGCGACGAACACCGGGGAGCTGTTTTTT; d_gene: NA; j_gene: TRBJ2-2; abundance: NA; v_gene: TRBV21-1
CDR3aa: CASSISFRELFF; CDR3nt: TGTGCCAGTAGTATTTCTTTCCGGGAGCTGTTTTTT; d_gene: NA; j_gene: TRBJ2-2; abundance: few; v_gene: TRBV19
CDR3aa: CASSPRDRDHNEQFF; CDR3nt: TGCGCCAGCAGCCCCCGGGACAGGGATCACAATGAGCAGTTCTTC; d_gene: TRBD1; j_gene: TRBJ2-1; abundance: NA; v_gene: TRBV4-3
CDR3aa: CASSLGQGMTEAFF; CDR3nt: TGCGCCAGCAGCTTGGGACAGGGGATGACTGAAGCTTTCTTT; d_gene: TRBD1; j_gene: TRBJ1-1; abundance: NA; v_gene: TRBV5-1
CDR3aa: CASSTSGTSGRLTDTQYF; CDR3nt: TGTGCCAGCAGTACCTCGGGGACTAGCGGGAGGCTTACAGATACGCAGTATTTT; d_gene: TRBD2; j_gene: TRBJ2-3; abundance: few; v_gene: TRBV6-2/TRBV6-3
CDR3aa: CASSKGPGSGYTF; CDR3nt: TGTGCCAGCAGCAAGGGGCCAGGGTCTGGCTACACCTTC; d_gene: NA; j_gene: TRBJ1-2; abundance: NA; v_gene: TRBV7-2
CDR3aa: CASSSDAARNTEAFF; CDR3nt: TGTGCCAGCAGCTCAGATGCAGCTAGGAACACTGAAGCTTTCTTT; d_gene: NA; j_gene: TRBJ1-1; abundance: NA; v_gene: TRBV9
CDR3aa: CASSFKTGAVNQPQHF; CDR3nt: TGTGCCAGCAGCTTCAAAACAGGGGCGGTGAATCAGCCCCAGCATTTT; d_gene: TRBD1; j_gene: TRBJ1-5; abundance: few; v_gene: TRBV7-2
CDR3aa: CASSYSRTGGNEQFF; CDR3nt: TGTGCCAGCAGTTACTCACGGACAGGGGGAAATGAGCAGTTCTTC; d_gene: TRBD1; j_gene: TRBJ2-1; abundance: NA; v_gene: TRBV6-5
CDR3aa: CASSLAWSGGAGDADTQYF; CDR3nt: TGTGCCAGCAGCTTAGCGTGGAGCGGGGGGGCCGGGGACGCAGATACGCAGTATTTT; d_gene: TRBD2; j_gene: TRBJ2-3; abundance: NA; v_gene: TRBV7-6
CDR3aa: CASSLGGSLAGVGNEQFF; CDR3nt: TGTGCCAGCAGCTTAGGGGGATCACTAGCGGGGGTTGGCAATGAGCAGTTCTTC; d_gene: TRBD2; j_gene: TRBJ2-1; abundance: NA; v_gene: TRBV7-9
CDR3aa: CASSSGQVGGNEQFF; CDR3nt: TGTGCCAGCAGTTCCGGCCAGGTGGGGGGGAATGAGCAGTTCTTC; d_gene: TRBD2; j_gene: TRBJ2-1; abundance: NA; v_gene: TRBV6-5
CDR3aa: CASSVRQGSYNEQFF; CDR3nt: TGTGCCAGCAGCGTCCGACAGGGCTCCTACAATGAGCAGTTCTTC; d_gene: TRBD1; j_gene: TRBJ2-1; abundance: NA; v_gene: TRBV9
CDR3aa: CASSASRGYDEAFF; CDR3nt: TGTGCCAGCTCAGCTTCCCGGGGTTATGATGAAGCTTTCTTT; d_gene: NA; j_gene: TRBJ1-1; abundance: NA; v_gene: TRBV5-6
CDR3aa: CASVDTEAFF; CDR3nt: TGTGCCAGCGTCGACACTGAAGCTTTCTTT; d_gene: NA; j_gene: TRBJ1-1; abundance: NA; v_gene: TRBV2
CDR3aa: CASSQAGLNYNEQFF; CDR3nt: TGCGCCAGCAGCCAAGCTGGCTTAAACTACAATGAGCAGTTCTTC; d_gene: NA; j_gene: TRBJ2-1; abundance: NA; v_gene: TRBV4-1
CDR3aa: CAISGGTENQPQHF; CDR3nt: TGTGCCATCAGTGGGGGGACAGAGAATCAGCCCCAGCATTTT; d_gene: TRBD1; j_gene: TRBJ1-5; abundance: NA; v_gene: TRBV10-3
CDR3aa: CASSETLNQPQHF; CDR3nt: TGTGCCAGCAGCGAGACTCTTAATCAGCCCCAGCATTTT; d_gene: NA; j_gene: TRBJ1-5; abundance: NA; v_gene: TRBV2
CDR3aa: CASSADRGAEAFF; CDR3nt: TGTGCCAGCAGCGCGGACAGGGGGGCTGAAGCTTTCTTT; d_gene: TRBD1; j_gene: TRBJ1-1; abundance: many; v_gene: TRBV7-3
CDR3aa: CSVETSGDLTGELFF; CDR3nt: TGCAGCGTTGAAACTAGCGGAGACCTCACCGGGGAGCTGTTTTTT; d_gene: TRBD2; j_gene: TRBJ2-2; abundance: NA; v_gene: TRBV29-1
CDR3aa: CSASTHQETQYF; CDR3nt: TGCAGTGCTAGTACTCACCAAGAGACCCAGTACTTC; d_gene: NA; j_gene: TRBJ2-5; abundance: NA; v_gene: TRBV20-1
CDR3aa: CASSWTSGGFSSYNEQFF; CDR3nt: TGTGCCAGTAGTTGGACTAGCGGGGGGTTCAGCTCCTACAATGAGCAGTTCTTC; d_gene: TRBD2; j_gene: TRBJ2-1; abundance: NA; v_gene: TRBV19
CDR3aa: CASSLYKAGHNEQFF; CDR3nt: TGTGCCAGCAGCTTATATAAGGCGGGCCACAATGAGCAGTTCTTC; d_gene: NA; j_gene: TRBJ2-1; abundance: NA; v_gene: TRBV7-9
CDR3aa: CASSLWAGSINEQFF; CDR3nt: TGTGCCAGCAGCTTGTGGGCAGGTAGTATTAATGAGCAGTTCTTC; d_gene: NA; j_gene: TRBJ2-1; abundance: NA; v_gene: TRBV5-6
CDR3aa: CASSDSLRYQPQHF; CDR3nt: TGTGCCAGCAGTGACAGTCTGAGGTATCAGCCCCAGCATTTT; d_gene: NA; j_gene: TRBJ1-5; abundance: NA; v_gene: TRBV2
CDR3aa: CASSPPPGGRAKNIQYF; CDR3nt: TGTGCCAGTAGTCCCCCCCCCGGCGGTCGAGCCAAAAACATTCAGTACTTC; d_gene: NA; j_gene: TRBJ2-4; abundance: once; v_gene: TRBV19
CDR3aa: CASIGQGPNTEAFF; CDR3nt: TGTGCCAGCATCGGACAGGGCCCTAACACTGAAGCTTTCTTT; d_gene: TRBD1; j_gene: TRBJ1-1; abundance: NA; v_gene: TRBV7-9
CDR3aa: CASSLVGQVNTEAFF; CDR3nt: TGCGCCAGCAGCTTGGTGGGGCAGGTCAACACTGAAGCTTTCTTT; d_gene: NA; j_gene: TRBJ1-1; abundance: NA; v_gene: TRBV5-1
CDR3aa: CATSGQGNQPQHF; CDR3nt: TGTGCCACCTCGGGACAGGGGAATCAGCCCCAGCATTTT; d_gene: TRBD1; j_gene: TRBJ1-5; abundance: NA; v_gene: TRBV24-1
CDR3aa: CAISESAKGAPNNYGYTF; CDR3nt: TGTGCCATCAGTGAGTCGGCGAAGGGGGCTCCCAATAACTATGGCTACACCTTC; d_gene: TRBD1; j_gene: TRBJ1-2; abundance: NA; v_gene: TRBV10-3
CDR3aa: CASSLGQEFYEQYF; CDR3nt: TGCGCCAGCAGCTTGGGACAGGAGTTCTACGAGCAGTACTTC; d_gene: NA; j_gene: TRBJ2-7; abundance: NA; v_gene: TRBV5-1
CDR3aa: CASGLAGVTDTQYF; CDR3nt: TGCGCCAGCGGACTAGCGGGGGTAACAGATACGCAGTATTTT; d_gene: TRBD2; j_gene: TRBJ2-3; abundance: NA; v_gene: TRBV5-1
CDR3aa: CASSREVAGGRNYGYTF; CDR3nt: TGTGCCAGCAGCCGAGAGGTGGCAGGGGGCCGAAACTATGGCTACACCTTC; d_gene: TRBD1; j_gene: TRBJ1-2; abundance: few; v_gene: TRBV11-2
CDR3aa: CASRGGGTGELFF; CDR3nt: TGCGCCAGCAGAGGCGGGGGCACCGGGGAGCTGTTTTTT; d_gene: TRBD2; j_gene: TRBJ2-2; abundance: NA; v_gene: TRBV5-1
CDR3aa: CASSLGQMNTEAFF; CDR3nt: TGCGCCAGCAGCTTAGGACAAATGAACACTGAAGCTTTCTTT; d_gene: NA; j_gene: TRBJ1-1; abundance: NA; v_gene: TRBV5-1
CDR3aa: CASSVVGQGAAEQFF; CDR3nt: TGTGCCAGCAGCGTAGTGGGACAGGGTGCAGCTGAGCAGTTCTTC; d_gene: TRBD1; j_gene: TRBJ2-1; abundance: NA; v_gene: TRBV9
CDR3aa: CATSGEVSYEQYF; CDR3nt: TGTGCCACCAGCGGGGAGGTGTCCTACGAGCAGTACTTC; d_gene: NA; j_gene: TRBJ2-7; abundance: once; v_gene: TRBV15